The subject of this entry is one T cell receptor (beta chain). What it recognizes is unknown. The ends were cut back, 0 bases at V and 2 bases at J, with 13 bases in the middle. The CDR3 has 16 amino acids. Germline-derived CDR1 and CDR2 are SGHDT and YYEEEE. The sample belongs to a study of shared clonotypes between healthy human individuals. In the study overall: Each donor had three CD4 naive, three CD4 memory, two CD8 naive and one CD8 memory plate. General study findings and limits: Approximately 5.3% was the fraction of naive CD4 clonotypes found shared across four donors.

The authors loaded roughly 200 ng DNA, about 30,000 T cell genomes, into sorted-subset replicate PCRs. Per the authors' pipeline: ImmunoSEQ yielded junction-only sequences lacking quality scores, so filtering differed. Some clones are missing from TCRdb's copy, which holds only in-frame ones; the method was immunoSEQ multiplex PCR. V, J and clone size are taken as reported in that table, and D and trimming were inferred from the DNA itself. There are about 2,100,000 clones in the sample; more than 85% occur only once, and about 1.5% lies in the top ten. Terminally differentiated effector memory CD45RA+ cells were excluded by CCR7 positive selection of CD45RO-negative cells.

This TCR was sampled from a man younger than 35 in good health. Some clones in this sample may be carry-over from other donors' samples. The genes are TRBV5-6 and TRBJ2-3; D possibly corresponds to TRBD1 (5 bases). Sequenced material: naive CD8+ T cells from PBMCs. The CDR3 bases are TGTGCCAGCAGCTTGGATAACCAGGGTCACACAGATACGCAGTATTTT. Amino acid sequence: CASSLDNQGHTDTQYF.